The present T cell receptor beta chain was sequenced within a study of control samples from healthy donors and cancer patients. Only in-frame clones appear in the TCRdb table, and some are missing; sequencing was by immunoSEQ multiplex PCR. Of over 150,000 clones detected, about 94% appear once; the ten largest clones hold approximately 6%. Looked up from germline, CDR1 is MGHRA and CDR2 is YSYEKL. The CDR3 covers 11 residues. V shed 4 bases and J shed 6 bases, with 6 bases lying between them. Sequencing was performed on blood. The clonotype comes from a man aged 40-49 years in good health. The V call is TRBV4-1, the J call TRBJ1-1; no clear D gene. CDR3 residues: CASSRGPEAFF. Here the CDR3 DNA reads TGCGCCAGCAGCCGCGGACCTGAAGCTTTCTTT.